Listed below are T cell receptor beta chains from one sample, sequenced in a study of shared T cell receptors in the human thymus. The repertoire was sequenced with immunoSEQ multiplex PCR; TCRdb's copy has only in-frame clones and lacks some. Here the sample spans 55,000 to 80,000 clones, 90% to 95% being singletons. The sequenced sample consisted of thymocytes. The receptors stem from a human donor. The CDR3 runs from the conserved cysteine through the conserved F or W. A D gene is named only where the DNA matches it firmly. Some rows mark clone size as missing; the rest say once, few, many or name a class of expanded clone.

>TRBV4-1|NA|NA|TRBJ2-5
TGCGCCAGCAGCCAAGATGGAGGGGGAGGGAAAGAGACCCAGTACTTC
CASSQDGGGGKETQYF
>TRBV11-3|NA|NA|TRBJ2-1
TGTGCCAGCAGCTTAATTTTAGGCAGACTCAATGAGCAGTTCTTC
CASSLILGRLNEQFF
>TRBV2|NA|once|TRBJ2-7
TGTGCCAGCATGGCTGAGTACTCCTACGAGCAGTACTTC
CASMAEYSYEQYF
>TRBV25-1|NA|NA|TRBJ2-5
TGTGCCAGCAGTGAATATAAGGGGTGGCAAGAGACCCAGTACTTC
CASSEYKGWQETQYF
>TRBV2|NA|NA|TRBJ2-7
TGTGCCAGCAGACAGGGTACCATCGAGCAGTACTTC
CASRQGTIEQYF
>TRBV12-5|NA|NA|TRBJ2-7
TGTGCTAGTGGTTTGCGACCTCCGGGACACTCCTACGAGCAGTACTTC
CASGLRPPGHSYEQYF
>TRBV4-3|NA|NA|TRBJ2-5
TGCGCCAGCAGCAAAATTGGGGAGACCCAGTACTTC
CASSKIGETQYF
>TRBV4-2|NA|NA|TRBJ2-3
TGTGCCAGCAGCCAAGGGGCATTCACAGATACGCAGTATTTT
CASSQGAFTDTQYF
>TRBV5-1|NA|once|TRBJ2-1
TGCGCCAGCAGCTTGCGGTATTCCTACCCGGGGGTGGCGAATGAGCAGTTCTTC
CASSLRYSYPGVANEQFF
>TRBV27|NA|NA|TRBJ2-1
TGTGCCAGCTTTTTTCGAGGGACGGGTGAGCAGTTCTTC
CASFFRGTGEQFF
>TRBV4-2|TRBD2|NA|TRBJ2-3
TGTGCCAGCAGCCAAGCCACTAGCGGGGGGGCGAATACGCAGTATTTT
CASSQATSGGANTQYF
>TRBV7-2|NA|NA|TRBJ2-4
TGTGCCAGCAGCTTAAAAACATTAGCCAAAAACATTCAGTACTTC
CASSLKTLAKNIQYF
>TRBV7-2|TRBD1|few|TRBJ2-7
TGTGCCAGCAACCCGACAGGGTTCGCCTACGAGCAGTACTTC
CASNPTGFAYEQYF
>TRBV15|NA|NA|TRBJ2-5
TGTGCCACCAGCAGAGATCTTGAAGGGCCCCGAGAGACCCAGTACTTC
CATSRDLEGPRETQYF
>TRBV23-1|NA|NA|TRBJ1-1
TGCGCCAGCAGAAAAAAGGGATTAGGCACTGAAGCTTTCTTT
CASRKKGLGTEAFF
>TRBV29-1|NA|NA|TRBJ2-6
TGCAGCGTAAGCAGGGTTGGGGCCAACGTCCTGACTTTC
CSVSRVGANVLTF
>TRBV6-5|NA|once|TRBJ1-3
TGTGCCAGCAGTTACTCCTACAGGGATGATGGAAACACCATATATTTT
CASSYSYRDDGNTIYF
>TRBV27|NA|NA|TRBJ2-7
TGTGCCAGCAGCAAGACTAGACCCTACGAGCAGTACTTC
CASSKTRPYEQYF
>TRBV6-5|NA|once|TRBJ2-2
TGTGCCAGCAAGGGGGGCCGTAGCACCGGGGAGCTGTTTTTT
CASKGGRSTGELFF
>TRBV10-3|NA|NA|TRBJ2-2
TGTGCCATCAGAAGAGCGCAAGTGAACACCGGGGAGCTGTTTTTT
CAIRRAQVNTGELFF
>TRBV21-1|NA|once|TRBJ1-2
TGTGCTAGCAGCTATGTATGGCGGTTTCAACTCATCTATGGCTACACCTTC
CASSYVWRFQLIYGYTF
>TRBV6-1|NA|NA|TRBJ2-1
TGTGCCAGCCGGACCCTAGCGAGGGGTTACAATGAGCAGTTCTTC
CASRTLARGYNEQFF
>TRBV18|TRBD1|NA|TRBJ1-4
TGTGCCAGCTCACAGCTGACAGGGCCTAACACCCCAACTAATGAAAAACTGTTTTTT
CASSQLTGPNTPTNEKLFF
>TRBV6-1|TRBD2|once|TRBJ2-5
TGTGCCAGCAGTGAAGAGGGCGCTGGGTCTAGCGGGGGGGATAGGGAGACCCAGTACTTC
CASSEEGAGSSGGDRETQYF
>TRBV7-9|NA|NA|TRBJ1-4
TGTGCCAGTATCCAGGATCCCGCAACTAATGAAAAACTGTTTTTT
CASIQDPATNEKLFF
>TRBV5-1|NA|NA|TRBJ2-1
TGCGCCAGCAGCCAATCTTTGAAGACCAACAATGAGCAGTTCTTC
CASSQSLKTNNEQFF
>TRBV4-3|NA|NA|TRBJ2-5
TGCGCCAGCAGCCAAGATCCGACGGAGCGAGGATGGGGTCAAGAGACCCAGTACTTC
CASSQDPTERGWGQETQYF
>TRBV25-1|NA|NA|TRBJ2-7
TGTGCCAGCAGTGAACCCATGGAGCCCCCGGGCGAGCAGTACTTC
CASSEPMEPPGEQYF
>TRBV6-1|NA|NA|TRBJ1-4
TGTGCCAGCAGTGCCCCAGCTACAACTAATGAAAAACTGTTTTTT
CASSAPATTNEKLFF
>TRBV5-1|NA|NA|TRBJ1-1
TGCGCCAGCAGGCTGTTAGAGAGCATGAACACTGAAGCTTTCTTT
CASRLLESMNTEAFF
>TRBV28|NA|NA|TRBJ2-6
TGTGCCAGCCAGACTTCAGGTTTATCCGACTCTGGGGCCAACGTCCTGACTTTC
CASQTSGLSDSGANVLTF
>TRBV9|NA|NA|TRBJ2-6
TGTGCCAGCAGCGTAGTGGCGGACACGGGGATTTTAGGGGCCAACGTCCTGACTTTC
CASSVVADTGILGANVLTF
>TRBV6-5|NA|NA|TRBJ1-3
TGTGCCAGCAGTTACTCCCTCTTGGGTCGCCGAAACACCATATATTTT
CASSYSLLGRRNTIYF
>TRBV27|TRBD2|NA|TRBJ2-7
TGTGCCAGCAGTTTAATCCCTATCGACGGGGGGGTGACCTACGAGCAGTACTTC
CASSLIPIDGGVTYEQYF
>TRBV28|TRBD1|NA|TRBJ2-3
TGTGCCAGCACGCGACAGGGCTTGAGCACAGATACGCAGTATTTT
CASTRQGLSTDTQYF
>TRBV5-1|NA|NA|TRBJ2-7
TGCGCCAGCAGCTATAGTTGGACCTACGAGCAGTACTTC
CASSYSWTYEQYF
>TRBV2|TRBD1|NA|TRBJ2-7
TGTGCCACCTTAGGGACAGCACACTACGAGCAGTACTTC
CATLGTAHYEQYF
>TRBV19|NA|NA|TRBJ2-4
TGTGCCAGTAGAGGTTGGGAAGGAAACATTCAGTACTTC
CASRGWEGNIQYF
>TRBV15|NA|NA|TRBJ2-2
TGTGCCACCAGCAGAGATGATGGGGGCGCGGCGAACACCGGGGAGCTGTTTTTT
CATSRDDGGAANTGELFF
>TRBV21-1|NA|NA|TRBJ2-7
TGTGCCAGCAGCAAGCACTACGAGCAGTACTTC
CASSKHYEQYF
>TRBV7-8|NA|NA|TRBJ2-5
TGTGCCAGCAGCTTAGAGGCTGAGACCCAGTACTTC
CASSLEAETQYF
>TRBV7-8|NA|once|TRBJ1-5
TGTGCCAGCAGCTTAGGGACGTTCCGGGGGGTGGGTTATAGCAATCAGCCCCAGCATTTT
CASSLGTFRGVGYSNQPQHF
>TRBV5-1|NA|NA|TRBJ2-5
TGCGCCAGCAGCCAGGTTCTTTTTCAAGAGACCCAGTACTTC
CASSQVLFQETQYF
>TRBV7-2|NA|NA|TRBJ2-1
TGTGCCAGCAGCTGGGGGGACCGGTCAAACGGTTACAATGAGCAGTTCTTC
CASSWGDRSNGYNEQFF
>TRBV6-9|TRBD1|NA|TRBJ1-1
TGTGCCAGCAGTAAACGACAGGGTTTAAGTACTGAAGCTTTCTTT
CASSKRQGLSTEAFF
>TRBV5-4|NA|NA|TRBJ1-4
TGTGCCAGCAGCTTGATCCAGGGAGAGGGGTCAACTAATGAAAAACTGTTTTTT
CASSLIQGEGSTNEKLFF
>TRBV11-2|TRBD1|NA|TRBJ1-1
TGTGCCAGCAGCATTAATAGGGGACAGCGGGGCGCTGAAGCTTTCTTT
CASSINRGQRGAEAFF
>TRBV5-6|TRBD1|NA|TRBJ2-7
TGTGCCAGCAGCGCCGGGACAGGGGGTATTAGCGGGGGCTACGAGCAGTACTTC
CASSAGTGGISGGYEQYF
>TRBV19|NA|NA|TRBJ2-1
TGTGCCAGTAGGTTCGGGGCCCAGGGTTCCCATGAGCAGTTCTTC
CASRFGAQGSHEQFF
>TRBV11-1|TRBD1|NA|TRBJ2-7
TGTGCCAGCAGCTTATTCGGGACAGGGGGCTATTACGAGCAGTACTTC
CASSLFGTGGYYEQYF
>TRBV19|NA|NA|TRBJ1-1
TGTGCCAGTAGTATTTACGCCGGGACCGCTGAAGCTTTCTTT
CASSIYAGTAEAFF
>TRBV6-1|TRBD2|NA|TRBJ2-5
TGTGCCAGCACCCCCTCTAGCGGGGGGCAAGAGACCCAGTACTTC
CASTPSSGGQETQYF
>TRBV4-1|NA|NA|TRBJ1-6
TGCGCCAGCAGCCCCCCCCACGACAGCAATCGCTCCTATAATTCACCCCTCCACTTT
CASSPPHDSNRSYNSPLHF
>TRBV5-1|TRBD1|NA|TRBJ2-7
TGCGCCAGCAGCTTGGCCGACAGGGGCAGCAGTGGCGAGCAGTACTTC
CASSLADRGSSGEQYF
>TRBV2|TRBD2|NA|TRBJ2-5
TGTGCCAGCAGTCCCTCTGGGAGCGGGGGCCTCCAAGAGACCCAGTACTTC
CASSPSGSGGLQETQYF
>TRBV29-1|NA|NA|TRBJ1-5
TGCAGCGTTTTGCCCCGCGAGAGGCCTGCCAATCAGCCCCAGCATTTT
CSVLPRERPANQPQHF
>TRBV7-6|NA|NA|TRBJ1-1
TGTGCCAGCAGCAACAAACCCAGGGACGTGCACACTGAAGCTTTCTTT
CASSNKPRDVHTEAFF
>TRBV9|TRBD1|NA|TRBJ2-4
TGTGCCAGCAGCGCACAGGGGACAGGGGCCGAAGTAGCCAAAAACATTCAGTACTTC
CASSAQGTGAEVAKNIQYF
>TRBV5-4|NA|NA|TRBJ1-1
TGTGCCAGCAGCTTTCCAGAGGGCGCGAACACTGAAGCTTTCTTT
CASSFPEGANTEAFF
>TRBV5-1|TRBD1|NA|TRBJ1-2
TGCGCCAGCAGCTTCGAGGACAGGCATAGTAACAACTATGGCTACACCTTC
CASSFEDRHSNNYGYTF